This TCR beta chain was profiled in a study of CD8+ T cells in alopecia areata. Study-level information: For treated patients, severity scores reflected the percentage of scalp area affected.

RNA was isolated and reverse transcribed to cDNA, the sequencing template. The method was immunoSEQ multiplex PCR; TCRdb's version includes in-frame clones alone and lacks a portion of them. The profile shows fewer than 150,000 clones, roughly 82% of them singletons. As to treatment: oral pan-JAK inhibitor, 5-10 mg twice daily. The CDR3 runs to 14 residues. Germline CDR1 and CDR2: SGDLS and YYNGEE. The J segment lost 7 bases and the V segment lost 3 bases, leaving 5 bases of the junction unmatched. The chain recombines TRBV9 with TRBJ2-4, with 9 bases identical to TRBD2. Sequences were derived from CD8+ T cells sorted from blood, sampled at week 4, from a patient treated with tofacitinib. The TCR originated in a human donor with alopecia areata. CDR3 bases: TGTGCCAGCAGCGCTAGCGGGGCCCCTAACATTCAGTACTTC. This codes for CASSASGAPNIQYF.